The clone carrying this TCR beta chain was picked up one time. The data are from a study of radiation and T cells in renal cell carcinoma. The germline V gene has CDR1 SGHRS and CDR2 YFSETQ. The CDR3 is 12 residues long. V was trimmed by 3 bases and J by 4 bases, leaving 7 bases between them. Time point defined: blood 2 weeks post-SBRT. Treatment reported: 15 Gy SBRT to primary tumor, nephrectomy 4 weeks later. Profiling relied on immunoSEQ multiplex PCR, and the TCRdb table lists in-frame clones only, not all of them. This sample yields about 130,000 clones, of which about four fifths are seen a single time; roughly 5% belongs to the top ten.

The TCR was taken from a man over 45 with renal cell carcinoma. The chain is built from TRBV5-1 and TRBJ1-1; D is undetermined. Sequences were derived from blood, sampled from a patient whose treatment included radiotherapy and nephrectomy. The CDR3 loop is CASSWGGTEAFF. In DNA form, the CDR3 reads TGCGCCAGCAGCTGGGGAGGCACTGAAGCTTTCTTT. The full variable domain, its missing parts supplied by reference TRBV5-1 and TRBJ1-1, is KAGVTQTPRYLIKTRGQQVTLSCSPISGHRSVSWYQQTPGQGLQFLFEYFSETQRNKGNFPGRFSGRQFSNSRSEMNVSTLELGDSALYLCASSWGGTEAFFGQGTRLTVV.